This T cell receptor (beta chain) was found in a study of regulatory T cells in long-lasting Graves disease. Study observations and caveats: The study found lower TCR diversity in persistent Graves' patients than in newly diagnosed ones.

According to the study, TCR beta libraries were built with iRepertoire HTBI primers and CDR3-region Arm-PCR. Original processing notes: Samples revealed around 56 TRBV and over twelve TRBJ segments. MiXCR was run by TCRdb on the multiplex PCR reads, yielding one entry per CDR3 protein. The authors' filters were not applied to this entry. The sample lists about 460,000 distinct CDR3 sequences; approximately 22% were seen once. Described time point: persistent/refractory GD, antithyroid drugs over 5 years with positive TRAb. The TCR library was made from RNA extracted from PBMCs. EDTA tubes received 7.5 to 9 milliliters of drawn peripheral blood. A word on this clonotype: Its antigen remains unidentified.

The J segment lost 4 bases and the V segment lost 7 bases, leaving 7 bases of the junction unmatched. Germline CDR1 and CDR2: MDHEN and SYDVKM. The CDR3 spans 15 residues. Source: peripheral blood mononuclear cells (PBMCs), taken when the disease was refractory, from a patient treated with antithyroid drugs. The receptor comes from a female donor with Graves disease. This chain joins TRBV28 and TRBJ2-3, with 11 positions matching TRBD2. The chain's CDR3 is CASTQLSGGADTQYF. The CDR3 DNA sequence: TGTGCCAGCACCCAGCTTAGCGGGGGGGCAGATACGCAGTATTTT.